This entry concerns a single TCR beta chain. Time point indicated: week 3, after first cycle of checkpoint inhibitor. Samples come from before therapy and from week 3 after the first blockade cycle. Patients with prior systemic cancer treatment, concomitant immunosuppressants, or other active malignancies were excluded. Germline V gives CDR1 SGHRS, CDR2 YFSETQ. This CDR3 is 13 amino acids long. V lost 3 bases and J lost 10; bases outside the gene matches: 7. Measured with immunoSEQ multiplex PCR; TCRdb has only the in-frame clones, and not every one. In the table there are about 10,000 clones, about four fifths of which are singletons. The data originate from a study of blood T cell dynamics during melanoma immunotherapy. Study background: Patients with metastatic melanoma got pembrolizumab or nivolumab-ipilimumab as first-line care.

V and J are TRBV5-1 and TRBJ2-1; 7 nucleotides align to TRBD1. The specimen comprised blood, sampled from a patient treated with checkpoint blockade. The sequence was obtained from a human donor with melanoma. The CDR3 region is CASSYFRDREQFF. CDR3 nucleotide sequence: TGCGCCAGCAGCTATTTCCGGGACAGAGAGCAGTTCTTC.